The 32 T cell receptor beta chains listed next were all sequenced from one sample in a study of CD8+ T cells in alopecia areata. Treatment specified: oral pan-JAK inhibitor, 5-10 mg twice daily. Reverse transcription of extracted RNA yielded cDNA, which provided the sequencing template. Some clones are missing from TCRdb's copy, which holds only in-frame ones; the method was immunoSEQ multiplex PCR. The sample yields about 270,000 clones, roughly 63% seen once. Sample: CD4+ T cells sorted from blood, taken around week 54, from a patient treated with tofacitinib. The receptors were sampled from a human donor with alopecia areata.

The J gene is TRBJ1-5, the V gene TRBV18; 7 bases fit TRBD1. Trimming took 1 base from V and 8 from J; bases not matched to a gene: 11. Germline values: CDR1 KGHSH, CDR2 LQKENI. There are 16 residues in the CDR3. CDR3: CASSPRIQGINEPQHF. DNA of the CDR3: TGTGCCAGCTCACCACGGATACAGGGGATTAATGAGCCCCAGCATTTT.

This clone occurred many times. The V and J genes are TRBV27 and TRBJ1-6; D is undetermined. Trimming stripped 3 bases from V and 7 bases from J, with 7 bases between. The CDR3 has 13 residues. CDR1 and CDR2 (germline): MNHEY, SMNVEV (reference sequence). The CDR3 reads CASSFVENSPLHF. CDR3 bases: TGTGCCAGCAGTTTTGTGGAAAATTCACCCCTCCACTTT.

This chain connects TRBV30 to TRBJ1-5, with a possible D match to TRBD1 (5 bases). The germline CDR1 and CDR2 sequences are GTSNPN and SVGIG (reference sequence). V was cut by 4 bases and J by 3 bases, with 10 bases left in between. The CDR3 is 13 residues long. The DNA of the CDR3 is TGTGCCTGGACAGGGCAGATCAATCAGCCCCAGCATTTT. It yields the protein CAWTGQINQPQHF.

The J gene is TRBJ2-7, the V gene TRBV6-6; D is unclear. The germline V gene encodes CDR1 MNHNY and CDR2 SVGAGI (reference sequence). This CDR3 spans 13 amino acids. V lost 4 bases and J lost 2, with 9 bases in between. The CDR3 spells CASSSLVTYEQYF. The CDR3 region has the DNA TGTGCCAGCAGTTCCCTAGTAACCTACGAGCAGTACTTC.

CDR3 loop: CASSPGLPNSPLHF. The CDR3 nucleotides read TGTGCCAGCAGCCCTGGACTGCCGAATTCACCCCTCCACTTT. The rearrangement joins TRBV5-6 to TRBJ1-6; D call uncertain. V dropped 4 bases and J dropped 7 bases, with 12 bases sitting between them. The CDR3 loop spans 14 amino acids. Germline CDR1 SGHDT, CDR2 YYEEEE.

J is TRBJ1-4 and V is TRBV9; D gene unclear. Trimming took off 3 bases at V and 1 base at J, with 7 bases between the two ends. Germline V gene sequence: CDR1 SGDLS, CDR2 YYNGEE. This CDR3 contains 14 residues. Here the CDR3 DNA reads TGTGCCAGCAGCGAGGACGGAACTAATGAAAAACTGTTTTTT. Its protein product is CASSEDGTNEKLFF.

This clone was seen just once. J is TRBJ2-5 and V is TRBV5-4; D unresolved. CDR3 length: 14 amino acids. Germline V gene lookup returns CDR1 SGHNT and CDR2 YYREEE (reference sequence). The V end was cut by 1 base, the J end by 4 bases, with 11 bases between. This CDR3 is CASSLFGGGETQYF. In DNA form, the CDR3 reads TGTGCCAGCAGCTTGTTTGGTGGCGGAGAGACCCAGTACTTC.

The V call is TRBV11-2, the J call TRBJ2-7; D not certain. There are 12 residues in the CDR3. V lost 7 bases to trimming and J lost 6 bases, with 13 bases between them. Germline V gives CDR1 SGHAT, CDR2 FQNNGV. The chain's CDR3 is CASTRVRPEQYF. The DNA of the CDR3 is TGTGCCAGCACAAGGGTCAGGCCCGAGCAGTACTTC. The whole variable domain, filled in from reference TRBV11-2 and TRBJ2-7, reads EAGVAQSPRYKIIEKRQSVAFWCNPISGHATLYWYQQILGQGPKLLIQFQNNGVVDDSQLPKDRFSAERLKGVDSTLKIQPAKLEDSAVYLCASTRVRPEQYFGPGTRLTVT.

The chain uses TRBV27 and TRBJ2-3, with D unresolved. V was shortened by 6 bases and J by 1 base, with 8 bases between the two germline ends. The CDR3 loop spans 13 amino acids. Germline CDR1 is MNHEY and CDR2 is SMNVEV (reference sequence). CDR3 sequence reads: CASRSTGTDTQYF. The CDR3, as DNA: TGTGCCAGCAGGTCTACAGGCACAGATACGCAGTATTTT.

V gene TRBV27 combines with J gene TRBJ2-1, with 11 nucleotides matching TRBD1. J gave up 9 bases and V 2 bases, and 6 bases lay outside the gene matches. There are 15 residues in the CDR3. CDR1 is MNHEY and CDR2 is SMNVEV in the germline V gene (reference sequence). The CDR3 DNA follows: TGTGCCAGCAGTTTACCGGACAGGGGGCGGGGTGAGCAGTTCTTC. This codes for CASSLPDRGRGEQFF.

The gene calls are TRBV30 and TRBJ2-5; 7 nucleotides match TRBD2. The length of the CDR3 is 14 residues. The germline CDR1 and CDR2 sequences are GTSNPN and SVGIG (reference sequence). J lost 3 bases, V lost 3 bases, and 7 bases had no gene match. The CDR3 nucleotides read TGTGCCTGGAGCCTTGGCGGGGGTAAAGAGACCCAGTACTTC. Translated, it gives CAWSLGGGKETQYF.

The chain employs TRBV29-1 and TRBJ1-1; D not resolved. With 4 bases removed from V and 4 bases from J, the gap between germline ends came to 10 bases. The CDR3 extends over 12 amino acids. CDR1 is SQVTM and CDR2 is ANQGSEA in the germline V gene. As DNA, the CDR3 is TGCAGCGTTGGTCGGATTGGCACTGAAGCTTTCTTT. It yields the protein CSVGRIGTEAFF.

This chain joins TRBV6-1 and TRBJ2-4; D not certain. There are 16 residues in the CDR3. The germline V and J ends were trimmed by 2 bases and 1 base, with 12 bases remaining between them. The germline CDR1 and CDR2 sequences are MNHNS and SASEGT. The CDR3 DNA sequence: TGTGCCAGCAGTGAATTCGGATACTCGGCCAAAAACATTCAGTACTTC. Its protein is CASSEFGYSAKNIQYF.

The J gene is TRBJ1-2, the V gene TRBV30; perhaps TRBD1 as D (5 bases). Germline CDR1 GTSNPN, CDR2 SVGIG (reference sequence). This CDR3 spans 16 amino acids. Trimming cost V 2 bases and J 7 bases, with 23 bases left between them. CDR3 DNA: TGTGCCTGGAGTAGAGAAGGGACTGCCAAAGAAGGTGGCTACACCTTC. Translated, it gives CAWSREGTAKEGGYTF.

This clone turned up a few times. The chain joins TRBV9 to TRBJ2-3; 11 bases are shared with TRBD2. This CDR3 comprises 16 residues. CDR1 is SGDLS and CDR2 is YYNGEE in the germline V gene. V was clipped by 4 bases and J by 1 base; unmatched bases: 5. The CDR3 DNA reads as TGTGCCAGCAGCTACCTAGCGGGGGGACGCACAGATACGCAGTATTTT. Its protein product is CASSYLAGGRTDTQYF. The full variable domain, rest sourced from reference TRBV9 and TRBJ2-3, is DSGVTQTPKHLITATGQRVTLRCSPRSGDLSVYWYQQSLDQGLQFLIQYYNGEERAKGNILERFSAQQFPDLHSELNLSSLELGDSALYFCASSYLAGGRTDTQYFGPGTRLTVL.

The V gene is TRBV9, the J gene TRBJ1-2; TRBD1 matches 8 bases. The CDR3 length is 14 residues. Per the germline V gene, CDR1 is SGDLS and CDR2 is YYNGEE. V trimming: 4 bases; J trimming: 8 bases; junction bases outside the gene matches: 10. CDR3 region: CASSPSDRAYGYTF. In DNA, the CDR3 is TGTGCCAGCAGCCCTTCGGACAGGGCCTACGGCTACACCTTC.

This clone was seen a handful of times. The DNA of the CDR3 is TGTGCCAGCAGCTGGAAGGATTCTACCGGGGAGCTGTTTTTT. Its protein is CASSWKDSTGELFF. V is TRBV5-4 and J is TRBJ2-2; no firm D call. The germline gives CDR1 SGHNT, CDR2 YYREEE (reference sequence). The CDR3 is 14 amino acids. V gave up 3 bases and J gave up 5 bases, with 11 bases separating them. Filled out from reference TRBV5-4 and TRBJ2-2, the complete variable domain reads ETGVTQSPTHLIKTRGQQVTLRCSSQSGHNTVSWYQQALGQGPQFIFQYYREEENGRGNFPPRFSGLQFPNYSSELNVNALELDDSALYLCASSWKDSTGELFFGEGSRLTVL.

This sequence joins TRBV25-1 and TRBJ2-6; no firm D call. Germline V gives CDR1 MGHDK, CDR2 SYGVNS. V dropped 8 bases and J dropped 2 bases, with 7 bases sitting between them. This CDR3 region has 13 residues. CDR3 sequence reads: CASVSAGANVLTF. The CDR3 DNA reads TGTGCCAGCGTCTCTGCTGGGGCCAACGTCCTGACTTTC.

This clone has only a few counts. The chain uses TRBV29-1 and TRBJ2-5; a weak D match, TRBD2 (5 bases). Germline V gives CDR1 SQVTM, CDR2 ANQGSEA. Trimming left V 7 bases short and J 5 bases short, with 11 bases between. The CDR3 covers 11 residues. CDR3 bases: TGCAGCGCCGCGGGTGGGGAGACCCAGTACTTC. This encodes CSAAGGETQYF.

V gene TRBV9 combines with J gene TRBJ2-6, with D perhaps matching TRBD2 (5 bases). CDR1 and CDR2 from the germline V gene are SGDLS and YYNGEE. The CDR3 covers 15 residues. V dropped 3 bases and J dropped 0 bases, with 7 bases sitting between them. The DNA for the CDR3 is TGTGCCAGCAGCGCGAGGGTCTCTGGGGCCAACGTCCTGACTTTC. This encodes CASSARVSGANVLTF.

This clone appeared a few times. This rearrangement joins TRBV30 to TRBJ1-2; D unclear. The germline CDR1 and CDR2 sequences are GTSNPN and SVGIG (reference sequence). Deletions cut 3 bases from V and 10 bases from J, with 24 bases between. The CDR3 length is 15 residues. The CDR3 region is CAWSRSIGRFLDYTF. The CDR3 DNA is TGTGCCTGGAGCCGTTCGATTGGGCGGTTCCTTGACTACACCTTC.

The V gene is TRBV2, the J gene TRBJ2-3; D gene ambiguous. Germline values: CDR1 SNHLY, CDR2 FYNNEI. Trimming took 9 bases from V and 0 from J, leaving 7 bases between them. The CDR3 has 12 residues. The CDR3 nucleotides read TGTGCCAGGAAAACTAGCACAGATACGCAGTATTTT. It yields the protein CARKTSTDTQYF.

This clone was counted between two and nine times. Distinct nucleotide sequences in the sample also encode this CDR3. The V call is TRBV30, the J call TRBJ1-5, with a tentative D call TRBD1 (5 bases). CDR1 and CDR2 (germline): GTSNPN, SVGIG (reference sequence). This CDR3 has 13 amino acids. The V gene lost 1 base and the J gene lost 4 bases, with 8 bases spanning the gap. CDR3 protein: CAWSAGTNQPQHF. CDR3 nucleotides: TGTGCCTGGAGTGCGGGGACTAATCAGCCCCAGCATTTT.

The V and J genes are TRBV7-3 and TRBJ2-5; perhaps TRBD1 as D (5 bases). The length of the CDR3 is 14 residues. CDR1 SGHTA and CDR2 FQGTGA come from the germline V gene. The germline V and J ends were trimmed by 5 bases and 5 bases, with 15 bases remaining between them. CDR3 coding DNA: TGTGCCAGCAGCCCGGGCAGGGCAAGGGAGACCCAGTACTTC. Its protein is CASSPGRARETQYF.

This clone was counted between two and nine times. The chain is built from TRBV30 and TRBJ2-7; D is possibly TRBD1 or TRBD2 (5 bases each). V lost 3 bases and J 0 bases, leaving 18 bases between the germline ends. Looked up from germline, CDR1 is GTSNPN and CDR2 is SVGIG (reference sequence). The CDR3 covers 16 residues. The CDR3 nucleotides are TGTGCCTGGAGCCTATGGGGGACGGCGAGCTCCTACGAGCAGTACTTC. This translates into CAWSLWGTASSYEQYF.

CDR3 residues: CASSPTGSSYNEQFF. Written as DNA, the CDR3 is TGCGCCAGCAGCCCTACGGGGAGCTCCTACAATGAGCAGTTCTTC. The V and J genes are TRBV5-1 and TRBJ2-1, with D maybe TRBD2 (5 bases). V was cut by 4 bases and J by 0 bases, with 11 bases left in between. The CDR3 consists of 15 residues. Germline values: CDR1 SGHRS, CDR2 YFSETQ.

The V gene is TRBV5-6, the J gene TRBJ1-1; D remains unclear. The CDR3 is 14 residues long. Per the germline V gene, CDR1 is SGHDT and CDR2 is YYEEEE. Deletions cut 0 bases from V and 1 base from J, with 7 bases between. CDR3 loop: CASSLGRSNTEAFF. The CDR3, as DNA: TGTGCCAGCAGCTTGGGGCGGTCGAACACTGAAGCTTTCTTT.

This clone was detected only a few times. Other DNA sequences in this sample translate to the same CDR3. This rearrangement joins TRBV30 to TRBJ2-7, with 7 bases that match TRBD1. The J segment lost 2 bases and the V segment lost 3 bases, leaving 1 base of the junction unmatched. CDR1 GTSNPN and CDR2 SVGIG come from the germline V gene (reference sequence). This CDR3 region has 12 residues. CDR3 DNA sequence: TGTGCCTGGAGACAGGGGACCTACGAGCAGTACTTC. It specifies CAWRQGTYEQYF.

This clone has only one observation. V and J are TRBV27 and TRBJ1-1; D gene uncertain. V was pared by 6 bases and J by 4 bases, with 12 bases between. The CDR3 is made up of 13 amino acids. CDR1 and CDR2 from the germline V gene are MNHEY and SMNVEV (reference sequence). CDR3 amino acids: CASRRAGITEAFF. CDR3 nucleotides: TGTGCCAGCAGAAGGGCTGGGATCACTGAAGCTTTCTTT.

This chain uses TRBV18 with TRBJ2-7; D gene ambiguous. Trimming stripped 5 bases from V and 6 bases from J, with 20 bases between. Germline V gene data show CDR1 as KGHSH and CDR2 as LQKENI. The CDR3 totals 15 residues. The CDR3 sequence is CASSTLLGKVGEQYF. CDR3 in DNA: TGTGCCAGCTCAACCCTATTAGGGAAAGTCGGCGAGCAGTACTTC.

The gene calls are TRBV5-6 and TRBJ1-1; 8 nucleotides align to TRBD1. The V and J ends lost 4 bases and 3 bases, in that order; junction bases with no gene match: 5. The CDR3 runs 14 residues. Looked up from germline, CDR1 is SGHDT and CDR2 is YYEEEE. CDR3 bases: TGTGCCAGCAGCCCGACAGGGGTGGACACTGAAGCTTTCTTT. Residues: CASSPTGVDTEAFF.

The chain combines TRBV4-3 with TRBJ2-7; TRBD2 is a possible D gene (5 bases). Trimming took off 1 base at V and 1 base at J, with 17 bases between the two ends. This CDR3 has 17 amino acids. Germline CDR1 is LGHNA and CDR2 is YSLEER. The CDR3 protein is CASSQVLQPDWSYEQYF. In nucleotides, the CDR3 is TGCGCCAGCAGCCAAGTCCTACAACCGGACTGGTCCTACGAGCAGTACTTC.